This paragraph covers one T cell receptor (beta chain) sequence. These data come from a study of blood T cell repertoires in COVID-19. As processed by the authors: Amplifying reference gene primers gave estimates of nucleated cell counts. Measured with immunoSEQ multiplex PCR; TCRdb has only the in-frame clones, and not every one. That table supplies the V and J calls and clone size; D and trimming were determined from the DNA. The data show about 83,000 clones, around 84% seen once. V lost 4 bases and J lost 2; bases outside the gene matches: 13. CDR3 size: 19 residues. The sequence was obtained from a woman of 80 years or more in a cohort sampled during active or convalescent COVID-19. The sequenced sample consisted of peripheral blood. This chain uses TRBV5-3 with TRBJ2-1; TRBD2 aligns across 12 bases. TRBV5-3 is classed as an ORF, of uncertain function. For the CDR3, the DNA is TGTGCCAGAAGCGAACCACTAGCGGGAGGCCATTGGCCCTACAATGAGCAGTTCTTC. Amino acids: CARSEPLAGGHWPYNEQFF.